Here is one T cell receptor (beta chain) with its context. Original analysis: Reference gene primer amplification gave nucleated cell count estimates. TCRdb keeps only in-frame clones here, not all; method: immunoSEQ multiplex PCR. The DNA was the basis for D and trimming; V, J and clone size are from that table. Among roughly 73,000 clones listed, roughly four fifths were seen once. Germline V gene lookup returns CDR1 MDHEN and CDR2 SYDVKM. V shed 4 bases and J shed 0 bases, with 12 bases lying between them. The CDR3 spans 16 residues. The entry originates in a study of blood T cell repertoires in COVID-19. At the level of the study: Samples of COVID-19 (acute and convalescent) were obtained from the United States, Italy and Spain. T cells, B-cell-depleted T cells, or PBMCs provided the cDNA or gDNA that served as material.

This chain uses TRBV28 with TRBJ1-4, with D unresolved. Sequencing used peripheral blood. This receptor was obtained from a man aged 65 to 79 with acute or convalescent COVID-19. The CDR3 DNA reads as TGTGCCAGCAGTTCCCCAGGAGGGTCAACTAATGAAAAACTGTTTTTT. Amino acid sequence: CASSSPGGSTNEKLFF.